This is a list of T cell receptor beta chains from one sample in a study of blood T cell repertoires in COVID-19. Profiled with immunoSEQ multiplex PCR; TCRdb holds only in-frame clones, not every one. The sample yields some 270,000 clones, roughly 88% seen once. Sequencing was carried out using peripheral blood. The receptors shown here come from a woman aged 70-85 years with acute or convalescent COVID-19. The CDR3 runs from the conserved cysteine through the conserved F or W. A D gene is named only where the DNA matches it firmly. Size values are once, few and many counts, or a class for expanded clones, and some rows have none.

cdr3_length	clone_size	d_call	v_call	j_call	cdr3_aa	cdr3_nt
14	.	TRBD1	TRBV2	TRBJ2-2	CASSTGTATGELFF	TGTGCCAGCAGTACCGGGACAGCCACCGGGGAGCTGTTTTTT
14	.	.	TRBV10-3	TRBJ1-1	CAISEGAGNTEAFF	TGTGCCATCAGTGAAGGCGCAGGAAACACTGAAGCTTTCTTT
14	.	.	TRBV24-1	TRBJ1-2	CATSDPRGIDGYTF	TGTGCCACCAGTGATCCTAGGGGTATTGATGGCTACACCTTC
16	.	.	TRBV7-9	TRBJ2-1	CASSLGGGRPPNEQFF	TGTGCCAGCAGCTTAGGGGGAGGACGTCCCCCCAATGAGCAGTTCTTC
15	.	TRBD1	TRBV18	TRBJ1-1	CASSLGQAKNTEAFF	TGTGCCAGCTCGCTTGGACAGGCCAAAAACACTGAAGCTTTCTTT
13	.	.	TRBV30	TRBJ1-2	CAWSEEGGYGYTF	TGTGCCTGGAGTGAAGAGGGCGGCTATGGCTACACCTTC
16	.	TRBD1	TRBV3-1/TRBV3-2	TRBJ1-1	CASSARGGQGRTEAFF	TGTGCCAGCAGCGCTCGCGGCGGACAGGGAAGGACTGAAGCTTTCTTT
15	.	TRBD1	TRBV3-1/TRBV3-2	TRBJ1-3	CASSDTGDPGNTIYF	TGTGCCAGCAGCGACACAGGGGACCCTGGAAACACCATATATTTT
17	few	TRBD1	TRBV5-1	TRBJ1-4	CASSPGTGLRSNEKLFF	TGCGCCAGCAGCCCGGGGACAGGGCTTCGATCTAATGAAAAACTGTTTTTT
14	once	.	TRBV11-3	TRBJ2-3	CASSSRAATDTQYF	TGTGCCAGCAGCTCCCGCGCAGCGACAGATACGCAGTATTTT
13	.	.	TRBV2	TRBJ1-5	CASRTSVVQPQHF	TGTGCCAGCCGGACAAGTGTGGTTCAGCCCCAGCATTTT
14	.	.	TRBV19	TRBJ2-7	CASSPTQGPYEQYF	TGTGCCAGTAGTCCGACCCAGGGCCCCTACGAGCAGTACTTC
13	.	TRBD1	TRBV14	TRBJ1-2	CASSPTGAYGYTF	TGTGCCAGCAGCCCTACAGGGGCCTATGGCTACACCTTC
15	.	TRBD1	TRBV5-1	TRBJ1-4	CASSLAGQGNEKLFF	TGCGCCAGCAGCTTGGCGGGACAGGGGAATGAAAAACTGTTTTTT
17	few	.	TRBV4-1	TRBJ1-4	CASSLRLLGERSGKLFF	TGCGCCAGCAGCCTTCGACTCCTCGGGGAGAGATCAGGAAAACTGTTTTTT
14	.	.	TRBV15	TRBJ1-5	CATSRDRRGQPQHF	TGTGCCACCAGCAGAGATCGGCGCGGGCAGCCCCAGCATTTT
15	.	.	TRBV18	TRBJ1-1	CASSPPDSMNTEAFF	TGTGCCAGCTCACCACCGGACAGTATGAACACTGAAGCTTTCTTT
18	.	.	TRBV7-6	TRBJ1-3	CASSLDPLGTRSGNTIYF	TGTGCCAGCAGCTTAGACCCATTAGGGACACGGTCTGGAAACACCATATATTTT
15	.	TRBD1	TRBV11-3	TRBJ2-1	CASSSSGTGFTEQFF	TGTGCCAGCAGCTCCTCCGGGACAGGGTTTACTGAGCAGTTCTTC
17	.	TRBD1	TRBV7-9	TRBJ2-2	CASTPLVGQSNTGELFF	TGTGCCAGCACCCCTCTGGTGGGACAGAGTAACACCGGGGAGCTGTTTTTT
14	.	.	TRBV5-6	TRBJ1-2	CASSLGSAGLSYTF	TGTGCCAGCAGCTTGGGATCGGCAGGTCTGAGCTACACCTTC
15	.	.	TRBV3-1/TRBV3-2	TRBJ2-5	CASNDRTSTGETQYF	TGTGCCAGCAACGACAGGACTAGTACTGGAGAGACCCAGTACTTC
13	.	.	TRBV7-2	TRBJ1-6	CASSFLDSSPLHF	TGTGCCAGCAGCTTCTTAGATAGTTCACCCCTCCACTTT